At least ten counts were recorded for the clone carrying this TCR beta chain. Its antigen is unknown. This entry belongs to a study of regulatory T cells in long-lasting Graves disease. Whole-study context: Antithyroid drugs had been taken by newly diagnosed Graves' patients for under 3 months. General study findings and limits: The sample size was small, and this may have reduced accuracy. Persistent patients shared more public clonotypes (2,741) than newly diagnosed patients (around 1,000).

Described time point: newly diagnosed GD, antithyroid drugs for less than 3 months. From RNA extracted from PBMCs, the TCR library was made. An endocrinology department in Xi'an, China, supplied the patients. With iRepertoire HTBI primers and Arm-PCR of CDR3 regions, TCR beta libraries were built. Via MiXCR, TCRdb re-called the multiplex PCR reads, giving one row per CDR3 protein. The sample holds 300,000 to 400,000 distinct CDR3 sequences, 15% seen once. The clonotype was recovered from a female donor with Graves disease. The sequenced sample was peripheral blood mononuclear cells (PBMCs), obtained at new diagnosis, from a patient treated with antithyroid drugs.

CDR3 sequence (DNA): TGCAGTGCTAGAGTCTTACAGGGTGGTTACGAGCAGTACTTC. This codes for CSARVLQGGYEQYF. This chain links TRBV20-1 with TRBJ2-7; D might be TRBD1 (6 bases). The CDR3 runs 14 residues. Trimming took 1 base from V and 4 from J, leaving 14 bases between them. Germline V lookup: CDR1 DFQATT, CDR2 SNEGSKA (reference sequence).